One and the same sample provided the 14 T cell receptor beta chains below, sequenced in a study of post-analysis software for immune sequencing data. The antigens of these receptors remain unknown. Carried by the TCR beta cDNA libraries were unique molecular identifiers. TCRdb passed the PCR reads through MiXCR, listing each CDR3 protein once. The sample includes more than 450,000 distinct CDR3 sequences, 44% of them seen just once. General study results and limits: Elevated frequency relative to controls characterized roughly 5 TRBV segments in patients, TRBV5-6, TRBV5-1 and TRBV20-1 among them.

Material for sequencing was blood. The receptor set was obtained from a girl aged 10 to 17 with multiple sclerosis.

Points on this clonotype: Mismatch with germline at one junction end may stem from a read error. The chain links TRBV2 to TRBJ2-7; 7 bases line up with TRBD1. CDR3 length: 16 amino acids. CDR1 SNHLY and CDR2 FYNNEI come from the germline V gene. The CDR3 loop reads CASRIPGGQVPFERYF. The CDR3 coding sequence is TGTGCCAGCAGGATACCCGGTGGACAGGTCCCCTTTGAGCGGTACTTC.

This clonotype appeared a single time. J is TRBJ2-7 and V is TRBV6-5, with 9 nucleotides matching TRBD1. The end of the DNA fits TRBJ2-5 better, so the J call may be wrong. This CDR3 is 14 amino acids long. Germline V gives CDR1 MNHEY, CDR2 SVGAGI. CDR3 region: CASIVRDRAETQYF. The CDR3 DNA reads as TGTGCCAGCATCGTCAGGGACAGGGCAGAGACCCAGTACTTC.

This clonotype was picked up many times. V and J are TRBV4-1 and TRBJ2-1; 7 bases map to TRBD1. V was clipped by 0 bases and J by 0 bases; unmatched bases: 2. Germline V gene data show CDR1 as MGHRA and CDR2 as YSYEKL. This CDR3 spans 16 amino acids. The CDR3 bases are TGCGCCAGCAGCCAAGAAGGGGGCGGCTCCTACAATGAGCAGTTCTTC. This translates into CASSQEGGGSYNEQFF.

V gene TRBV5-1 combines with J gene TRBJ2-5, with TRBD2 matching over 8 bases. The germline CDR1 and CDR2 sequences are SGHRS and YFSETQ. CDR3 size: 16 residues. J gave up 5 bases and V 0 bases, and 9 bases lay outside the gene matches. CDR3 coding DNA: TGCGCCAGCAGCTTGGAGGGGACTAGTCAGGTGGAGACCCAGTACTTC. Its protein product is CASSLEGTSQVETQYF.

This chain connects TRBV20-1 to TRBJ2-4; TRBD1 matches at 9 bases. The J call could be wrong; TRBJ2-7 is a better fit for the DNA end. The CDR3 length is 16 residues. The germline V gene has CDR1 DFQATT and CDR2 SNEGSKA (reference sequence). DNA for the CDR3: TGCAGTGCTGGAAGTGATGGACAGGGGATATTCTACGAGCAGTACTTC. Residues: CSAGSDGQGIFYEQYF.

The gene calls are TRBV5-5 and TRBJ2-2; D might be TRBD1 (6 bases). The CDR3 runs to 15 residues. The germline V gene has CDR1 SGHKS and CDR2 YYEKEE (reference sequence). The V end was cut by 7 bases, the J end by 9 bases, with 22 bases between. Here the CDR3 DNA reads TGTGCCAGCCAACTCAGGACAGTAAGGACCAGGGAGCTGTTTTTT. Its translation: CASQLRTVRTRELFF.

The chain carries TRBV20-1 and TRBJ1-2; 7 bases match TRBD1. There are 13 residues in the CDR3. V gave up 3 bases and J gave up 4 bases; unmatched junction bases: 5. Germline values: CDR1 DFQATT, CDR2 SNEGSKA (reference sequence). The CDR3 sequence: CSASAGTVYGYTF. For the CDR3, the DNA is TGCAGTGCTAGTGCCGGGACAGTCTATGGCTACACCTTC.

The chain has TRBV20-1 and TRBJ2-5; 12 bases agree with TRBD2. The tail of the sequence fits TRBJ2-7 better, so the J call may be wrong. Germline V CDR1 and CDR2: DFQATT, SNEGSKA (reference sequence). This CDR3 is built from 16 residues. The CDR3 bases are TGCAGTGCTACCGGGCTAGCGGGGGGGCCTGGCGACGAGCAGTACTTC. Translating it yields CSATGLAGGPGDEQYF.

The chain links TRBV7-2 to TRBJ2-3, with 10 bases identical to TRBD2. CDR1 and CDR2 (germline): SGHTA, FQGNSA. There are 18 residues in the CDR3. The J segment lost 4 bases and the V segment lost 1 base, leaving 11 bases of the junction unmatched. CDR3 DNA: TGTGCCAGCAGCTTAGTCGCCGGGAGCGGGGGGGGACCAGATACGCAGTATTTT. This sequence encodes CASSLVAGSGGGPDTQYF.

This chain connects TRBV12-3 or TRBV12-4 to TRBJ2-1; D is ambiguous. V was trimmed by 6 bases and J by 1 base, leaving 13 bases between them. The CDR3 contains 15 residues. Written as DNA, the CDR3 is TGTGCCAGCAGGCAGACGGAGAGTTCCTACAATGAGCAGTTCTTC. It specifies CASRQTESSYNEQFF.

V is TRBV6-6 and J is TRBJ2-1; 8 bases line up with TRBD2. V lost 2 bases and J lost 6; bases outside the gene matches: 9. Per germline, CDR1 MNHNY and CDR2 SVGAGI (reference sequence). This CDR3 spans 16 amino acids. The CDR3 DNA follows: TGTGCCAGCAGTTACCTGAGACTAGCGTTGGGCAATGAGCAGTTCTTC. Its translation: CASSYLRLALGNEQFF.

This sequence joins TRBV12-3 or TRBV12-4 and TRBJ2-1, with 7 bases aligning to TRBD2. The V segment lost 6 bases and the J segment 3 bases; nucleotides outside the gene matches: 2. This CDR3 comprises 13 residues. The CDR3 loop is CASSGLGYNEQFF. CDR3 nucleotides: TGTGCCAGCAGCGGACTAGGCTACAATGAGCAGTTCTTC.

The rearrangement links TRBV20-1 to TRBJ2-3; TRBD2 aligns across 11 bases. In germline, CDR1 is DFQATT, CDR2 SNEGSKA (reference sequence). The CDR3 loop spans 16 amino acids. V gave up 4 bases and J gave up 4 bases; unmatched junction bases: 10. This CDR3 reads CSATLEASGGSDTQYF. CDR3 sequence (DNA): TGCAGTGCTACTTTAGAGGCTAGCGGGGGGTCAGATACGCAGTATTTT.

The chain uses TRBV7-9 and TRBJ2-5, with D perhaps matching TRBD1 (5 bases). CDR1 and CDR2 (germline): SEHNR, FQNEAQ (reference sequence). V lost 4 bases to trimming and J lost 4 bases, with 10 bases between them. CDR3 length equals 13 residues. As DNA, the CDR3 is TGTGCCAGCAGCTATCTGGGGCGAGAGACCCAGTACTTC. This sequence encodes CASSYLGRETQYF.